This T cell receptor beta chain was sequenced in a study of Ad26.COV2.S vaccination and SARS-CoV-2 variants. Study details: A COV1001 Ad26.COV2.S trial-arm participant provided the sample. The authors gave Ad26.COV2.S intramuscularly, either once or twice 56 days apart. Study observations and caveats: Individuals receiving vaccine had higher spike-specific TCR breadth than placebo recipients did. The authors reported substantial breadth in spike-specific CD8+ and CD4+ T cell responses after vaccination.

This CDR3 is 17 amino acids long. Germline CDR1 and CDR2: MNHEY and SMNVEV (reference sequence). Trimming removed 5 bases from V and 3 bases from J; junction bases left unmatched: 12. Treatment specified: roughly 18 received Ad26.COV2.S at low or high dose, single or two shots; roughly five received placebo; per-sample allocation not given. Day 63 following the first vaccine or placebo injection was when the samples were taken. Clones were sequenced by immunoSEQ multiplex PCR, and TCRdb holds only the in-frame ones, with some missing. The sample yields some 420,000 clones, roughly 90% seen once. Comment on this clone: Its antigen is as yet unknown.

The J gene is TRBJ2-2, the V gene TRBV27; 7 nucleotides line up with TRBD1. Sequences were derived from peripheral blood, sampled in a trial of Ad26.COV2.S vaccine versus placebo. This TCR was recovered from a person between 18 and 60 years old who received the Ad26.COV2.S COVID-19 vaccine or a placebo. CDR3 nucleotides: TGTGCCAGCAGTCCCGCCCTGACAGGGATCGACACCGGGGAGCTGTTTTTT. Translating it yields CASSPALTGIDTGELFF.